Within the sample, the clone carrying this TCR beta chain is medium-sized. Libraries were prepared by immunoSEQ multiplex PCR; TCRdb keeps only in-frame clonotypes and omits some of them. The repertoire has about 14,000 clones, around 33% of them found once; the top ten carry about 2%. This sample is drawn from a study of graft-versus-host responses after intestinal transplantation. Regarding the study as a whole: Early after transplant, HvG declines were associated with peak levels of circulating GvH clones. High graft-versus-host to host-versus-graft clonal ratios were seen in allografts of patients with graft-donor T cell macrochimerism. GvH clones surfaced in recipient marrow, some emerging earlier in ileum or blood.

The CDR3 is made up of 14 amino acids. The germline gives CDR1 MNHNS, CDR2 SASEGT. V lost 6 bases and J lost 1, with 9 bases in between. Investigators plated around 200,000 CFSE-labeled responder cells together with around 200,000 irradiated stimulator cells labeled with violet dye. This specimen was alloreactive CD8+ T cells from a mixed lymphocyte reaction culture, taken before intestinal transplant. The subset: CFSE-low proliferating T cells sorted from roughly six-day pre-transplant mixed lymphocyte reaction (GvH or HvG direction). This chain links TRBV6-1 with TRBJ2-2, with D tentatively TRBD1 (5 bases). The sequence came from a human patient who received an intestinal transplant. This CDR3 is CASSDRGNTGELFF. The CDR3 coding sequence is TGTGCCAGCAGCGATAGGGGGAACACCGGGGAGCTGTTTTTT.